Listed below are T cell receptor beta chains from one sample, sequenced in a study of blood T cell repertoires in COVID-19. Repertoires were generated with immunoSEQ multiplex PCR, while TCRdb's copy carries only in-frame clones and drops some. The sample comprises a few hundred thousand clones, roughly 90% of which are singletons, and about a sixth rests with the top ten. Sequenced input: peripheral blood. The receptors were gathered from a man between 45 and 60 years old with COVID-19, enrolled during active disease. Both conserved end residues are part of each CDR3. Each record gives: V gene, D gene, clone size, J gene, CDR3 protein, CDR3 DNA. The D gene is left open where the match is weak. Where a row states a size, it is once, few, many or the class of an expanded clone; other rows omit it.

TRBV18	TRBD1	once	TRBJ2-3	CASSPGQASTDTQYF	TGTGCCAGCTCACCCGGACAGGCTAGCACAGATACGCAGTATTTT
TRBV19	TRBD1	once	TRBJ2-2	CASSIGQGANTGELFF	TGTGCCAGTAGTATCGGACAGGGCGCGAACACCGGGGAGCTGTTTTTT
TRBV5-1	TRBD1	NA	TRBJ1-3	CASSLAGGTGGGNTIYF	TGCGCCAGCAGCTTGGCCGGCGGGACAGGGGGCGGAAACACCATATATTTT
TRBV29-1	NA	NA	TRBJ2-1	CSVEYDRRNYNEQFF	TGCAGCGTTGAGTATGACAGACGAAACTACAATGAGCAGTTCTTC
TRBV5-1	TRBD1	few	TRBJ2-2	CASSLESPGQGFDTGELFF	TGCGCCAGCAGCTTGGAATCACCGGGACAGGGGTTTGACACCGGGGAGCTGTTTTTT
TRBV11-2	NA	few	TRBJ1-6	CASSRYDRHYNSPLHF	TGTGCCAGCAGCAGATACGACAGGCACTATAATTCACCCCTCCACTTT
TRBV6-1	TRBD1	NA	TRBJ2-7	CASSEGTGPYEQYF	TGTGCCAGCAGTGAAGGGACAGGACCCTACGAGCAGTACTTC
TRBV7-6	NA	NA	TRBJ2-7	CASSLGQADEQYF	TGTGCCAGCAGCTTAGGACAGGCGGACGAGCAGTACTTC
TRBV7-6	TRBD1	NA	TRBJ2-3	CASSPGQGFSTDTQYF	TGTGCCAGCTCCCCGGGACAGGGGTTTTCCACAGATACGCAGTATTTT
TRBV29-1	TRBD1	once	TRBJ2-1	CSVEGGTGPREQFF	TGCAGCGTTGAAGGTGGGACAGGGCCGAGGGAGCAGTTCTTC
TRBV11-2	TRBD1	NA	TRBJ1-4	CASSVDRGNEKLFF	TGTGCCAGCAGCGTAGACAGGGGTAATGAAAAACTGTTTTTT
TRBV10-1	TRBD1	few	TRBJ1-5	CASKRGLSNQPQHF	TGCGCCAGCAAGAGGGGGCTTAGCAATCAGCCCCAGCATTTT
TRBV4-3	TRBD1	NA	TRBJ2-7	CASSQDWDRGYEQYF	TGCGCCAGCAGCCAAGATTGGGACAGGGGATACGAGCAGTACTTC